The 18 T cell receptor beta chains below were found in one sample sequenced in a study of T-cell memory formation after mild COVID-19. Using its own MiXCR run on the 5' RACE reads, TCRdb lists one record per CDR3 protein. The sample has a few hundred thousand distinct CDR3 sequences, about a sixth seen once. The source material was PBMCs or a T cell subset sorted from them (not recorded which). The origin of the receptors is a man aged 18 to 35 who had mild COVID-19 (a few samples of this study predate the infection). Cell type and time point are not known.

This chain uses TRBV28 with TRBJ1-5; D perhaps matches TRBD1 (5 bases). The CDR3 has 14 amino acids. Germline CDR1 reads MDHEN; CDR2 reads SYDVKM. V was clipped by 7 bases and J by 6 bases, with 16 bases between them. The CDR3 loop reads CASTQGGRSQPQHF. As DNA, the CDR3 is TGTGCCAGCACTCAGGGAGGTAGGAGTCAGCCCCAGCATTTT. The full variable domain, rest sourced from reference TRBV28 and TRBJ1-5, is DVKVTQSSRYLVKRTGEKVFLECVQDMDHENMFWYRQDPGLGLRLIYFSYDVKMKEKGDIPEGYSVSREKKERFSLILESASTNQTSMYLCASTQGGRSQPQHFGDGTRLSIL.

This chain uses TRBV14 with TRBJ2-1, with 11 positions matching TRBD1. V dropped 1 base and J dropped 6; count of bases not matched to a gene: 5. CDR1 is SGHDN, CDR2 FVKESK, per germline. This CDR3 has 16 amino acids. Here the CDR3 DNA reads TGTGCCAGCAGCCAAGCCGGGACAGGGGGGTCCAATGAGCAGTTCTTC. Its translation: CASSQAGTGGSNEQFF.

The chain couples TRBV28 to TRBJ1-1; TRBD1 might be the D (6 bases). Germline CDR1 and CDR2: MDHEN and SYDVKM. V dropped 6 bases and J dropped 0 bases, with 11 bases sitting between them. There are 14 residues in the CDR3. The CDR3 loop is CASSRTAMNTEAFF. The DNA for the CDR3 is TGTGCCAGCAGCAGGACAGCCATGAACACTGAAGCTTTCTTT.

The chain joins TRBV28 to TRBJ1-2; D unresolved. CDR1 is MDHEN and CDR2 is SYDVKM in the germline V gene. The CDR3 covers 15 residues. The V end lost 8 bases, the J end lost 5 bases, and 21 bases lay between the germline ends. The chain's CDR3 is CASSQPGLALYGYTF. CDR3 DNA sequence: TGTGCCAGCTCGCAGCCGGGGTTGGCCTTATATGGCTACACCTTC.

CDR3 in amino acids: CASSLTVGPNEQFF. In DNA, the CDR3 is TGTGCCAGCAGCTTAACGGTAGGCCCCAATGAGCAGTTCTTC. The gene calls are TRBV7-3 and TRBJ2-1, with no clear D. The CDR3 loop spans 14 amino acids. V was cut by 0 bases and J by 6 bases, with 9 bases left in between. The germline CDR1 and CDR2 sequences are SGHTA and FQGTGA.

The chain carries TRBV5-6 and TRBJ2-3; a possible D gene is TRBD2 (6 bases). The CDR3 sequence is 15 residues long. Germline CDR1 reads SGHDT; CDR2 reads YYEEEE. V lost 1 base to trimming and J lost 1 base, with 10 bases between them. CDR3 DNA sequence: TGTGCCAGCAGCTTGAGGGGACTCCGCACAGATACGCAGTATTTT. It translates to CASSLRGLRTDTQYF. The variable domain in full, with the rest retrieved from reference TRBV5-6 and TRBJ2-3, is DAGVTQSPTHLIKTRGQQVTLRCSPKSGHDTVSWYQQALGQGPQFIFQYYEEEERQRGNFPDRFSGHQFPNYSSELNVNALLLGDSALYLCASSLRGLRTDTQYFGPGTRLTVL.

CDR3 in amino acids: CASSHRPNPEGYTF. CDR3 DNA: TGTGCCAGCAGCCATCGGCCGAATCCAGAAGGCTACACCTTC. The rearrangement links TRBV14 to TRBJ1-2, with D unclear. This CDR3 spans 14 amino acids. Germline V lookup: CDR1 SGHDN, CDR2 FVKESK. Between the trimmed V and J ends, which lost 3 bases and 8 bases, there was a span of 16 bases.

The chain recombines TRBV6-5 with TRBJ2-5; D perhaps matches TRBD2 (7 bases). Germline V gene lookup returns CDR1 MNHEY and CDR2 SVGAGI. V lost 6 bases to trimming and J lost 6 bases, with 17 bases between them. The CDR3 contains 14 residues. Here the CDR3 reads CASSPGGWEKTQYF. Here the CDR3 DNA reads TGTGCCAGCAGCCCGGGGGGCTGGGAAAAGACCCAGTACTTC.

This clonotype was detected once. This sequence joins TRBV6-8 and TRBJ2-1; D possibly corresponds to TRBD2 (5 bases). This CDR3 has 16 amino acids. Deletions cut 0 bases from V and 6 bases from J, with 15 bases between. The germline V gene has CDR1 MNHGY and CDR2 SAAAGT. In DNA form, the CDR3 reads TGTGCCAGCAGTTACTCCGGGATAGCCAGGTGCAATGAGCAGTTCTTC. Protein sequence: CASSYSGIARCNEQFF.

V gene TRBV19 combines with J gene TRBJ2-1, with TRBD2 as a possible D gene (5 bases). This CDR3 has 13 amino acids. Trimming took off 0 bases at V and 10 bases at J, with 10 bases between the two ends. The germline CDR1 and CDR2 sequences are LNHDA and SQIVND (reference sequence). The CDR3 nucleotides are TGTGCCAGTAGTATAGATATAACGGGGGAGCAGTTCTTC. Translating it yields CASSIDITGEQFF.

This sequence joins TRBV10-3 and TRBJ1-6, with TRBD1 matching 7 bases. V was pared by 2 bases and J by 9 bases, with 10 bases of the junction left unmatched. The CDR3 extends over 16 amino acids. Germline V CDR1 and CDR2: ENHRY, SYGVKD. The CDR3, as DNA: TGTGCCATCAGTGAGGTGGGACAGCCGGGGATTTCACCCCTCCACTTT. Translated: CAISEVGQPGISPLHF.

This clonotype was picked up a small number of times. This chain connects TRBV4-3 to TRBJ2-3, with no clear D. V lost 4 bases to trimming and J lost 0 bases, with 17 bases between them. The CDR3 spans 17 residues. Looked up from germline, CDR1 is LGHNA and CDR2 is YSLEER. For the CDR3, the DNA is TGCGCCAGCAGCCTGCTCCCTCGAGCGAAGAGCACAGATACGCAGTATTTT. This translates into CASSLLPRAKSTDTQYF.

The chain has TRBV5-1 and TRBJ2-1, with D possibly TRBD1 on 6 matching bases. Between the trimmed V and J ends, which lost 0 bases and 9 bases, there was a span of 16 bases. CDR1 is SGHRS and CDR2 is YFSETQ in the germline V gene. The CDR3 has 15 residues. The CDR3 DNA reads as TGCGCCAGCAGCTTGGCCGGGACACCACAATTTGAGCAGTTCTTC. This gives the protein CASSLAGTPQFEQFF. Drawing the rest from reference TRBV5-1 and TRBJ2-1, the complete variable domain is KAGVTQTPRYLIKTRGQQVTLSCSPISGHRSVSWYQQTPGQGLQFLFEYFSETQRNKGNFPGRFSGRQFSNSRSEMNVSTLELGDSALYLCASSLAGTPQFEQFFGPGTRLTVL.

The rearrangement joins TRBV6-2 or TRBV6-3 to TRBJ1-5; no reliable D call. CDR1 is MNHEY, CDR2 SVGEGT, per germline. Trimming stripped 2 bases from V and 3 bases from J, with 8 bases between. The CDR3 runs 14 residues. CDR3 loop: CASSYIGLNQPQHF. The CDR3 DNA reads TGTGCCAGCAGTTACATAGGCCTCAATCAGCCCCAGCATTTT.

V is TRBV11-2 and J is TRBJ2-3; TRBD2 aligns across 12 bases. J gave up 2 bases and V 7 bases, and 7 bases lay outside the gene matches. Germline lookup yields CDR1 SGHAT and CDR2 FQNNGV. The length of the CDR3 is 16 residues. CDR3 coding DNA: TGTGCCAGCATTGCGTGGACTAGCGGGGTCACAGATACGCAGTATTTT. Encoded protein: CASIAWTSGVTDTQYF.

The chain couples TRBV6-2 or TRBV6-3 to TRBJ2-7; 9 nucleotides align to TRBD1. Germline V CDR1 and CDR2: MNHEY, SVGEGT. CDR3 length equals 14 residues. The junction had 12 bases not matched to a gene; V was cut back by 8 bases and J by 7 bases. CDR3 sequence: CASCRTGVVAEQYF. CDR3 in DNA: TGTGCCAGCTGCCGGACAGGGGTAGTCGCGGAGCAGTACTTC.

DNA of the CDR3: TGTGCCAGCAGCTTAGAACTAGCGGGGGGCGGCGGTGAGCAGTTCTTC. This sequence encodes CASSLELAGGGGEQFF. The chain couples TRBV11-2 to TRBJ2-1, with 12 bases aligning to TRBD2. The V and J ends lost 0 bases and 9 bases, in that order; junction bases with no gene match: 6. The CDR3 has 16 amino acids. In germline, CDR1 is SGHAT, CDR2 FQNNGV.

V and J are TRBV20-1 and TRBJ1-2, with 9 bases matching TRBD1. CDR3 length: 13 amino acids. The V gene's germline CDR1 is DFQATT and CDR2 SNEGSKA (reference sequence). Trimming took 3 bases from V and 6 from J; bases not matched to a gene: 5. CDR3 loop: CSASSRQGDGYTF. The CDR3 bases are TGCAGTGCTAGCTCCAGACAGGGGGATGGCTACACCTTC.